The entry below gives a single T cell receptor (beta chain) sequence along with its context. The junction shows a germline mismatch at one end, possibly a read error. TCRdb itself ran the RT-PCR reads through MiXCR, one entry per CDR3 protein. In the table there are some 150,000 distinct CDR3 sequences, approximately 12% of which are singletons. This CDR3 has 15 amino acids. Looked up from germline, CDR1 is LGHNT and CDR2 is FRNRAP. The data are from a study of response to subunit inactivated influenza vaccine. These sequences were also reported in another study, on T cells expressing NK-cell markers. That paper states: Making the TCR beta cDNA relied on 5'RACE template switching with UMIs. The sequencing cohort of eight donors included seven HCMV-seropositive individuals and one seronegative individual.

This TCR derives from a man aged 45-65 years who received an inactivated influenza vaccine. This chain uses TRBV12-5 with TRBJ1-2; D remains ambiguous. Sequencing was performed on CD8+ T cells sorted from PBMCs, taken approximately 12 days after vaccination. The CDR3: CASCLIGGPEYGYTF. CDR3 sequence (DNA): TGTGCTAGTTGTTTAATTGGAGGTCCAGAGTATGGCTACACCTTC.